This entry features one T cell receptor beta chain sequence. Its antigen is undetermined. The CDR3 is 14 residues long. Germline lookup yields CDR1 GTSNPN and CDR2 SVGIG (reference sequence). V was pared by 6 bases and J by 2 bases, with 15 bases between. The data stem from a study of CD8+ T cells in alopecia areata. Study summary: For 6 to 18 months, tofacitinib was taken, and 6 months off drug followed. Severity scoring for treated patients was based on the percentage of affected scalp area. Study results and limitations: Clonality was higher in lesional than normal scalp, especially in alopecia totalis/universalis.

Sample treatment: oral pan-JAK inhibitor, 5-10 mg twice daily. Peripheral blood samples and lesional scalp punch biopsies were obtained from alopecia areata patients. Following extraction, RNA underwent reverse transcription to cDNA, which served as the sequencing template. Data came from immunoSEQ multiplex PCR; TCRdb stores just in-frame clones and leaves some out. The sample holds 90,000 to 150,000 clones, about 54% seen once. The material sequenced was CD8+ T cells sorted from blood, taken at week 4, from a patient treated with tofacitinib. The receptor was isolated from a human donor with alopecia areata. The genes are TRBV30 and TRBJ2-3, with D perhaps TRBD1 (5 bases). In DNA form, the CDR3 reads TGTGCCTGTCCCCCCAGGGTGGACACAGATACGCAGTATTTT. Amino acids: CACPPRVDTDTQYF.